The rows below give T cell receptor beta chains drawn from one sample of a study of blood T cell repertoires in COVID-19. Only in-frame clones appear in the TCRdb table, and some are missing; sequencing was by immunoSEQ multiplex PCR. The sample lists tens of thousands of clones; 75% to 90% were seen once. The sample taken for sequencing was peripheral blood. The receptors shown here come from an elderly man with active or convalescent COVID-19. The conserved cysteine and the conserved F or W are not part of the CDR3 here.

TRBV5-6,TRBJ1-2,ASSLVSGRLYGYT
TRBV27,TRBJ2-5,ASRRLAEKETQY
TRBV19,TRBJ2-3,ASSRLAGWGLDTQY
TRBV24-1,TRBJ2-3,ATSDHSGGAIDTQY
TRBV19,TRBJ2-7,ASSLRLASIYEQY
TRBV7-2,TRBJ2-6,ASSLASRSGANVLT
TRBV6-5,TRBJ1-4,ASRDFRGPNEKLF
TRBV7-2,TRBJ2-3,ASRRTSGRQTDTQY
TRBV10-3,TRBJ2-3,AISALVITDTQY
TRBV9,TRBJ2-1,ASSEGTLSEQF
TRBV3-1/TRBV3-2,TRBJ1-2,ASSQQGSGYGYT
TRBV5-1,TRBJ2-3,ASSLNSGGLRTDTQY
TRBV10-3,TRBJ2-7,AMGQGVYEQY
TRBV5-5,TRBJ1-1,ASSPDRQFWNTEAF
TRBV27,TRBJ1-4,ASSSLGQSGEKLF
TRBV30,TRBJ1-2,AWSRTGAFYGYT
TRBV7-2,TRBJ1-5,ASSPQGNRPQH
TRBV3-1/TRBV3-2,TRBJ2-7,ASSPVAGGLSEQY
TRBV6-6,TRBJ2-2,ASRKGGSGTGELF
TRBV20-1,TRBJ1-1,SASSWAKDTEAF
TRBV7-6,TRBJ2-7,ASSQTGTGVNEQY
TRBV9,TRBJ2-2,ASSVAPTGGTGELF
TRBV6-2/TRBV6-3,TRBJ2-7,ASSYVQGAQQY
TRBV5-1,TRBJ2-2,ASSFHAGVTGELF
TRBV19,TRBJ1-5,ASSRANNQPQH
TRBV4-3,TRBJ2-5,ASSQDWGETQY
TRBV5-8,TRBJ1-4,ASSLGLDRSDEKLF
TRBV20-1,TRBJ1-5,SASSGRGNQPQH
TRBV18,TRBJ2-2,ASSPGQRGDGELF
TRBV4-3,TRBJ2-6,ASSQDGTSGRRHGANVLT
TRBV5-1,TRBJ1-1,ASSLYPNTEAF
TRBV15,TRBJ1-5,ATSREGRGPWH
TRBV14,TRBJ2-2,ASSRGTSRNTGELF
TRBV2,TRBJ1-5,ASQDGMAGKPQH
TRBV18,TRBJ2-3,ASSPGLAGSVDTQY
TRBV5-1,TRBJ2-2,ASSQEGQAGTGELF
TRBV27,TRBJ1-6,ASSLDRVGSPLH
TRBV11-2,TRBJ2-7,ASSRTSGSTEQY
TRBV5-4,TRBJ1-4,ASSSQLNEKLF
TRBV6-5,TRBJ2-4,ASSPVGAAKNIQY
TRBV6-5,TRBJ2-2,ASSLTGAYTGELF
TRBV7-9,TRBJ2-1,ASSLDYGGGPYEQF
TRBV5-6,TRBJ2-1,ASSFPPNRVNNEGQF
TRBV27,TRBJ1-5,ARAWRPQH
TRBV27,TRBJ2-7,ASSLGPTTYEQY
TRBV28,TRBJ1-2,ATSPFGTGYGYT
TRBV6-2/TRBV6-3,TRBJ1-5,ASSTGALNQPQH
TRBV5-1,TRBJ2-3,ASSPSGGAGDTQY
TRBV18,TRBJ2-7,ASSPRQAAPYEQY
TRBV5-1,TRBJ2-1,ASSSIAGGYAWNEQF
TRBV2,TRBJ1-5,ASSRTGMRQPQH
TRBV12-5,TRBJ1-4,ASGRGREKLF
TRBV6-1,TRBJ2-1,ASSVGPRAAGGHSYNEQF
TRBV19,TRBJ2-7,ASSIRAGHEQY
TRBV19,TRBJ1-5,ASSSRDTSNQPQH
TRBV12-3/TRBV12-4,TRBJ1-1,ASSATGTTEAF
TRBV6-5,TRBJ1-2,ASRETGGLYGYT
TRBV5-6,TRBJ1-6,ASSLESGDSPLH
TRBV7-2,TRBJ2-1,ASSSLVAGNEQF
TRBV3-1/TRBV3-2,TRBJ2-5,ASSLRTGGVETQY